The 7 T cell receptor beta chains below come from one sample, sequenced in a study of molecular identifiers for immune sequencing clone quantification. TCRdb independently ran MiXCR on the PCR reads; one entry per CDR3 protein. The sample includes around 300,000 distinct CDR3 sequences, 24% of them seen just once. The sequenced material came from naive CD8+ T cells from blood, with Jurkat cell RNA spiked in. Subset: FACS-sorted CD8+CD4-CCR7+CD45RA+ naive T cells. The source of these receptors is a human donor in good health. Some libraries in this study had Jurkat cell RNA spiked in.

This clonotype was detected a few times. This chain joins TRBV4-3 and TRBJ2-5; no definite D call. Germline-derived CDR1 and CDR2 are LGHNA and YSLEER. The CDR3 is made up of 19 amino acids. Trimming took 4 bases from V and 5 from J, leaving 29 bases between them. In nucleotides, the CDR3 is TGCGCCAGCAGCCCAACCCTGACATCTGAGCAACATCGAAGGGAGACCCAGTACTTC. This sequence encodes CASSPTLTSEQHRRETQYF.

In this sample, this clonotype turned up many times. DNA of the CDR3: TGCAGTGCTAGAGGTGGGGGTGGAGTTTACGAGCAGTACTTC. This gives the protein CSARGGGGVYEQYF. The J gene is TRBJ2-7, the V gene TRBV20-1; D possibly uses TRBD1 or TRBD2 (5 bases each). This CDR3 has 14 residues. Germline loops: CDR1 DFQATT, CDR2 SNEGSKA (reference sequence). V was cut by 1 base and J by 4 bases, with 14 bases left in between.

About this clonotype: This may be a read error, as it is one base from a much larger clone. The CDR3: CARSTGTPNQPQHF. The CDR3 DNA is TGTGCCAGAAGTACCGGGACACCGAATCAGCCCCAGCATTTT. V usage is TRBV19 and J usage is TRBJ1-5; possible D gene TRBD1, 6 bases. Germline CDR1 and CDR2: LNHDA and SQIVND (reference sequence). The CDR3 is 14 amino acids.

Of note for this clonotype: Relative to the germline gene, one junction end is altered; a read error may explain this. J is TRBJ1-2 and V is TRBV28, with unresolved D. The germline CDR1 and CDR2 sequences are MDHEN and SYDVKM. The CDR3 has 13 residues. The chain's CDR3 is CASSLKRWEGCTF. As DNA, the CDR3 is TGTGCCAGCAGTTTGAAAAGGTGGGAAGGCTGCACCTTC.

This clonotype has a handful of counts. This chain uses TRBV11-2 with TRBJ2-7; 8 nucleotides agree with TRBD1. The ends lost 5 bases at V and 2 bases at J; junction bases unmatched: 8. Germline CDR1 reads SGHAT; CDR2 reads FQNNGV. The CDR3 runs to 15 residues. The CDR3 protein is CASSQGQGPTYEQYF. CDR3 bases: TGTGCCAGCAGCCAAGGACAGGGCCCAACCTACGAGCAGTACTTC.

Regarding this clonotype: A junction boundary mismatches the germline segment, possibly from a read error. CDR3 protein: CACSYAAGTGVEQFF. The CDR3 DNA reads as TGTGCCTGCAGTTACGCCGCCGGGACAGGAGTTGAGCAGTTCTTC. This sequence joins TRBV6-6 and TRBJ2-1, with TRBD1 identical over 8 bases. This CDR3 has 15 amino acids. The V gene's germline CDR1 is MNHNY and CDR2 SVGAGI (reference sequence).

As to this clonotype: An end of the junction differs from the germline gene, which may be a read error. V gene TRBV7-9 combines with J gene TRBJ1-3; D is ambiguous. The germline gives CDR1 SEHNR, CDR2 FQNEAQ (reference sequence). This CDR3 comprises 18 residues. CDR3 protein: CASSYYPWTGDSENTIYF. The CDR3 bases are TGTGCCAGCAGCTATTATCCCTGGACTGGTGACTCTGAAAACACCATATATTTT.